This T cell receptor beta chain stems from a study of beta chain features in type 1 diabetes. General observations from the study: Among all four CD4+ subsets, Type 1 diabetes patients had TCRB CDR3s that were moderately but significantly shorter. The question left open here concerned HLA type influencing TCRB rearrangement.

About 100 mL of blood, on average, came from one heparinised draw per donor. Reverse transcription of all isolated RNA meant that expressed TCRB transcripts were sequenced. Produced via immunoSEQ multiplex PCR; TCRdb's table is partial and in-frame only. The data contain about 280,000 clones, 15% of them singletons. Trimming at V came to 5 bases and at J to 1 base, leaving 5 bases not matched to a gene. The CDR3 is 14 amino acids. Germline V gene lookup returns CDR1 LNHDA and CDR2 SQIVND (reference sequence). This clone appeared a few times. As yet, its antigen is unknown. The sequence came from a man aged 18-30 years with type 1 diabetes. The sequencing input was naive CD4+ T cells from blood. The V call is TRBV19, the J call TRBJ2-7; 7 bases align to TRBD1. CDR3 amino acids: CASSSPGQSYEQYF. DNA of the CDR3: TGTGCCAGTAGTTCTCCGGGACAGTCCTACGAGCAGTACTTC.